The text below deals with one T cell receptor beta chain. Its target is unknown. This sample was included in a study of T cell responses to AZD1222 COVID-19 vaccine. The ends were cut back, 1 base at V and 16 bases at J, with 13 bases in the middle. The germline V gene has CDR1 SGHAT and CDR2 FQNNGV. The length of the CDR3 is 12 residues. Assay used: immunoSEQ multiplex PCR; TCRdb lists only in-frame clones, some missing. The sample yields about 70,000 clones, less than 90% seen once. Findings and limits, study-wide: Among spike-specific TCRs, nearly half reportedly target unmutated variant regions. Spike-specific TCR breadth and depth both grew after two AZD1222 doses. Vaccine-related CD4 TCRs covered spike, predominating at 160-218 and 743-854. Donors in the cohort were predominantly white British and more often female, and clonal diversity was possibly underestimated.

This TCR came from an adult in good health. Sequenced material: peripheral blood, taken on day 0 of AZD1222 vaccination. The rearrangement uses TRBV11-2 and TRBJ1-4; D not certain. As DNA, the CDR3 is TGTGCCAGCAGCTTAGGTACCACTCTCCCGTTTTTT. Translation gives CASSLGTTLPFF.